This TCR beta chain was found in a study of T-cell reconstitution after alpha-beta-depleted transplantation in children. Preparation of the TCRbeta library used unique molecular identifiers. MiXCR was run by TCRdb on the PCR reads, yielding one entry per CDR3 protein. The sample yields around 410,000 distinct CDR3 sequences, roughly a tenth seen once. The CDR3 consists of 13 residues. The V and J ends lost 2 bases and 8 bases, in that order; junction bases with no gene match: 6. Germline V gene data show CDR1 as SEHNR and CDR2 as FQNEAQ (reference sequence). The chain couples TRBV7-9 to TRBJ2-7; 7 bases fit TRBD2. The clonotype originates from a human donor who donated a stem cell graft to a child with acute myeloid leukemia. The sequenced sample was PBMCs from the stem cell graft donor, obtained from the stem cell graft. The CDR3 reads CASSLQLREKQYF. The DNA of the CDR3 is TGTGCCAGCAGCTTACAGTTGCGGGAGAAGCAGTACTTC. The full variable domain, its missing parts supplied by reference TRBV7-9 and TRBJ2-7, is DTGVSQNPRHKITKRGQNVTFRCDPISEHNRLYWYRQTLGQGPEFLTYFQNEAQLEKSRLLSDRFSAERPKGSFSTLEIQRTEQGDSAMYLCASSLQLREKQYFGPGTRLTVT.